These 4 T cell receptor beta chains originate from one sample sequenced in a study of patients and donors after allogeneic stem cell transplantation. Via MiXCR, TCRdb re-called the RT-PCR reads, giving one row per CDR3 protein. The sample has fewer than 250,000 distinct CDR3 sequences, around 14% seen once; the top ten hold more than 9%. What was sequenced was blood, either unsorted or a sorted T cell fraction (not recorded which). These receptors all stem from a human donor who was either an allogeneic HSCT recipient or a stem cell or donor lymphocyte infusion donor (not recorded which). It is not recorded whose cells these are; they may come from a transplant donor.

The sample holds a few counts of this clonotype. This chain connects TRBV24-1 to TRBJ1-1, with unresolved D. Germline CDR1 KGHDR, CDR2 SFDVKD. CDR3 size: 13 residues. V lost 7 bases to trimming and J lost 0 bases, with 8 bases between them. CDR3 in DNA: TGTGCCACCAGACAGCGACTGAACACTGAAGCTTTCTTT. It yields the protein CATRQRLNTEAFF.

As DNA, the CDR3 is TGTGCCAGCAGCGTAGCAGGTACACTCGGGGAGCTGTTTTTT. Its translation: CASSVAGTLGELFF. The V gene is TRBV9, the J gene TRBJ2-2; no clear D gene. The CDR3 extends over 14 amino acids. CDR1 and CDR2 (germline): SGDLS, YYNGEE. V shed 0 bases and J shed 7 bases, with 10 bases lying between them. The full variable domain, completed using reference TRBV9 and TRBJ2-2, is DSGVTQTPKHLITATGQRVTLRCSPRSGDLSVYWYQQSLDQGLQFLIQYYNGEERAKGNILERFSAQQFPDLHSELNLSSLELGDSALYFCASSVAGTLGELFFGEGSRLTVL.

This rearrangement joins TRBV7-9 to TRBJ1-2; TRBD1 aligns across 7 bases. V was pared by 5 bases and J by 1 base, with 7 bases of the junction left unmatched. This CDR3 region has 15 residues. Looked up from germline, CDR1 is SEHNR and CDR2 is FQNEAQ (reference sequence). The CDR3 coding sequence is TGTGCCAGCAGCCAAAGGACAGGCGATAACTATGGCTACACCTTC. This gives the protein CASSQRTGDNYGYTF.

The chain links TRBV3-1 to TRBJ2-3; D possibly matches TRBD1 or TRBD2 (5 bases each). The CDR3 is 15 residues long. V lost 3 bases and J 10 bases, leaving 20 bases between the germline ends. Per germline, CDR1 LGHDT and CDR2 YNNKEL (reference sequence). For the CDR3, the DNA is TGTGCCAGCAGCCAGGGGACCGGGACCCAAATCCCGCAGTATTTT. This gives the protein CASSQGTGTQIPQYF.